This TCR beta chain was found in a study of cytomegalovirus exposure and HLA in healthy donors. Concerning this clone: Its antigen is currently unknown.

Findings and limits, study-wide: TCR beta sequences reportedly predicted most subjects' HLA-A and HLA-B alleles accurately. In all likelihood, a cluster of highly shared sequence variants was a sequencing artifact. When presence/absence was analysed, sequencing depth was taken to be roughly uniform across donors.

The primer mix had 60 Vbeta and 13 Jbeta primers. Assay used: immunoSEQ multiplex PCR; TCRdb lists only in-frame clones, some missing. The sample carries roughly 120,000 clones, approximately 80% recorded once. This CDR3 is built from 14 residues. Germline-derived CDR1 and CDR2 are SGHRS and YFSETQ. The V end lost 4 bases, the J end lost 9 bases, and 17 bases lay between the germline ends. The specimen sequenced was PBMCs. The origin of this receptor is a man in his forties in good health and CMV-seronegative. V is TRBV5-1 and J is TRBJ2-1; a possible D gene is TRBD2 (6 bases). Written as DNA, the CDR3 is TGCGCCAGCAGCCCTCCGGGAGAGTGGGGTGAGCAGTTCTTC. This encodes CASSPPGEWGEQFF.